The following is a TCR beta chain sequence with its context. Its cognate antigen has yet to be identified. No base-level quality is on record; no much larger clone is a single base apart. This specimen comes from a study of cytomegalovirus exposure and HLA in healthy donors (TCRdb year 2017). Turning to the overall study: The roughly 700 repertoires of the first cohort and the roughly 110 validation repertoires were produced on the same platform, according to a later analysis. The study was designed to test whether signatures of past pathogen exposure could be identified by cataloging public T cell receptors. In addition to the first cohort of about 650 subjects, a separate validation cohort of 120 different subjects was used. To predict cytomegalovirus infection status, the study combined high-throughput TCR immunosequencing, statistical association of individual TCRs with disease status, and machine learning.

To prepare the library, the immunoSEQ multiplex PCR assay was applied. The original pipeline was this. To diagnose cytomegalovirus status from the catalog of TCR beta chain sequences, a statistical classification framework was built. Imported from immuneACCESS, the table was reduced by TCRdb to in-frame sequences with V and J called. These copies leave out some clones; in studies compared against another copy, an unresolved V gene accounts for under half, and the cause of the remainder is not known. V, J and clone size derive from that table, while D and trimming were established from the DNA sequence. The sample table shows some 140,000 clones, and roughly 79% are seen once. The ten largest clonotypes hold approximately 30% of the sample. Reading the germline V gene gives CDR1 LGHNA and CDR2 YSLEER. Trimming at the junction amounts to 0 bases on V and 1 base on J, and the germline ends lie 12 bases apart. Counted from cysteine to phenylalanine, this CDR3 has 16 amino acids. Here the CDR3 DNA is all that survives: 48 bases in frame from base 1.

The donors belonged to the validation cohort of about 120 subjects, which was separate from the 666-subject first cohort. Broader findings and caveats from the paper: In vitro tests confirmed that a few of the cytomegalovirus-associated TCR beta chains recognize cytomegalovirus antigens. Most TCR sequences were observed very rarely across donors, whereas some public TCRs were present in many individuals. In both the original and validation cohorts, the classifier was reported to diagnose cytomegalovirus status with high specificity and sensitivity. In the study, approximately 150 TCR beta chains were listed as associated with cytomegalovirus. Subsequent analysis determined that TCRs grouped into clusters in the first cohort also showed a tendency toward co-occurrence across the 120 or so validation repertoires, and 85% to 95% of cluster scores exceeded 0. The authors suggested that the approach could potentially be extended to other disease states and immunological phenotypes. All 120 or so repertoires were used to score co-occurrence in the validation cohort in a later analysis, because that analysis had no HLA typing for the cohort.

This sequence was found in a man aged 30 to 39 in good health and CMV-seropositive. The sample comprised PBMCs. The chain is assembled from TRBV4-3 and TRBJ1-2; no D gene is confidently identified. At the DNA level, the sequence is TGCGCCAGCAGCCAAGATTGGGTCTCGGGTAACTATGGCTACACCTTC. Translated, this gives CASSQDWVSGNYGYTF.